Below, one T cell receptor beta chain is given with its context. Its specificity is not known. The study reverse transcribed the entire isolated RNA, so it sequenced expressed TCRB transcripts. Assay used: immunoSEQ multiplex PCR; TCRdb lists only in-frame clones, some missing. The sample has approximately 360,000 clones, approximately 12% seen once. Sorted populations all had greater than 95% purity. This entry is derived from a study of beta chain features in type 1 diabetes. About the research overall: Examination covered around 98 million sorted cells spanning all samples. Whole-study findings and limits: The question of HLA type influencing TCRB rearrangement was one that remained unresolved here. Significant though moderate, a shortening of TCRB CDR3s appeared in all four CD4+ subsets of Type 1 diabetes patients.

The CDR3 covers 16 residues. Germline V gene sequence: CDR1 MNHEY, CDR2 SMNVEV (reference sequence). Trimming removed 3 bases from V and 8 bases from J; junction bases left unmatched: 13. The sequence came from a woman in her late teens or twenties with type 1 diabetes. This chain connects TRBV27 to TRBJ2-1; 7 bases match TRBD2. Material: naive CD4+ T cells from blood. CDR3 loop: CASSLDLVRERHEQFF. CDR3 bases: TGTGCCAGCAGTTTGGATTTGGTGCGGGAGAGACATGAGCAGTTCTTC.